One sample yielded the 23 T cell receptor beta chains listed below, sequenced in a study of blood T cell repertoires in COVID-19. Data came from immunoSEQ multiplex PCR; TCRdb stores just in-frame clones and leaves some out. The repertoire holds just over 250,000 clones, with around 87% as singletons. Input material: peripheral blood. These receptors were obtained from a woman in her fifties or sixties with acute or convalescent COVID-19.

The chain employs TRBV2 and TRBJ1-1, with D possibly being TRBD1 (5 bases). The CDR3 is 13 amino acids. Germline V gives CDR1 SNHLY, CDR2 FYNNEI. V was clipped by 7 bases and J by 7 bases, with 16 bases between them. The CDR3 reads CASKSGRGGEAFF. DNA for the CDR3: TGTGCCAGCAAAAGTGGAAGGGGAGGTGAAGCTTTCTTT.

This chain's CDR3 is CASSETGDTQYF. The CDR3 DNA is TGTGCCAGCAGCGAGACAGGGGATACGCAGTATTTT. The chain combines TRBV9 with TRBJ2-3; 7 bases fit TRBD1. This CDR3 comprises 12 residues. V lost 3 bases to trimming and J lost 6 bases; unmatched junction nucleotides: 1. Germline loops: CDR1 SGDLS, CDR2 YYNGEE.

The J gene is TRBJ2-1, the V gene TRBV5-6; 11 positions agree with TRBD2. Germline lookup yields CDR1 SGHDT and CDR2 YYEEEE. The junction had 9 bases not matched to a gene; V was cut back by 4 bases and J by 9 bases. This CDR3 region has 15 residues. The CDR3: CASSLGLAGWSEQFF. The DNA of the CDR3 is TGTGCCAGCAGCCTAGGACTAGCGGGTTGGAGTGAGCAGTTCTTC.

The gene calls are TRBV24-1 and TRBJ1-4; 9 nucleotides agree with TRBD1. Germline assignment: CDR1 KGHDR and CDR2 SFDVKD. The V and J ends lost 5 bases and 10 bases, in that order; junction bases with no gene match: 1. The CDR3 is made up of 12 amino acids. CDR3 amino acids: CATSADRGKLFF. The DNA for the CDR3 is TGTGCCACCAGTGCGGACAGGGGAAAACTGTTTTTT.

The chain is built from TRBV7-2 and TRBJ1-5, with 9 bases that match TRBD1. After removal of 5 bases from V and 3 bases from J, the junction contained 5 bases not matched to a gene. Germline V gene sequence: CDR1 SGHTA, CDR2 FQGNSA. CDR3 size: 15 residues. The DNA of the CDR3 is TGTGCCAGCAGCATACGACAGGGGGTCAATCAGCCCCAGCATTTT. Protein product: CASSIRQGVNQPQHF. Supplemented by reference TRBV7-2 and TRBJ1-5, the full variable domain reads GAGVSQSPSNKVTEKGKDVELRCDPISGHTALYWYRQSLGQGLEFLIYFQGNSAPDKSGLPSDRFSAERTGGSVSTLTIQRTQQEDSAVYLCASSIRQGVNQPQHFGDGTRLSIL.

V gene TRBV3-1 (or the pseudogene TRBV3-2) combines with J gene TRBJ2-1, with 7 bases fitting TRBD1. V shed 6 bases, J shed 3 bases, and the junction held 2 bases outside the gene matches. Germline V gene data show CDR1 as LGHDT and CDR2 as YNNKEL (reference sequence). The CDR3 runs to 13 residues. The DNA for the CDR3 is TGTGCCAGCAGTCGGGACAGCTACAATGAGCAGTTCTTC. As protein: CASSRDSYNEQFF.

The chain couples TRBV6-5 to TRBJ2-5, with 10 bases that match TRBD1. From germline, CDR1 is MNHEY and CDR2 SVGAGI. The CDR3 extends over 16 amino acids. Trimming removed 3 bases from V and 5 bases from J; junction bases left unmatched: 9. The CDR3 spells CASSYLRTGGGETQYF. CDR3 coding DNA: TGTGCCAGCAGTTATCTCCGGACAGGGGGAGGGGAGACCCAGTACTTC.

This clone was observed once. The DNA of the CDR3 is TGTGCCAGCAGCGTAGCCCTCGCACATTACGAGCAGTACTTC. Its protein is CASSVALAHYEQYF. The chain has TRBV9 and TRBJ2-7; no clear D gene. This CDR3 is built from 14 residues. CDR1 and CDR2 from the germline V gene are SGDLS and YYNGEE. V was cut by 0 bases and J by 4 bases, with 11 bases left in between.

The J gene is TRBJ1-5, the V gene TRBV5-6; D remains unclear. Germline V gives CDR1 SGHDT, CDR2 YYEEEE. This CDR3 is built from 12 residues. V lost 7 bases, J lost 9 bases, and 14 bases lay in between. CDR3 sequence reads: CASSASAGPQHF. The CDR3 nucleotides read TGTGCCAGCTCCGCTTCGGCGGGGCCCCAGCATTTT. The variable domain in full, with the rest retrieved from reference TRBV5-6 and TRBJ1-5, is DAGVTQSPTHLIKTRGQQVTLRCSPKSGHDTVSWYQQALGQGPQFIFQYYEEEERQRGNFPDRFSGHQFPNYSSELNVNALLLGDSALYLCASSASAGPQHFGDGTRLSIL.

The CDR3 DNA reads TGCAGTGCTAGTCCCATGACAGGGCCCATCGATGAGCAGTTCTTC. Protein product: CSASPMTGPIDEQFF. This rearrangement joins TRBV20-1 to TRBJ2-1, with 7 positions matching TRBD1. V lost 3 bases and J lost 8; bases outside the gene matches: 13. Per germline, CDR1 DFQATT and CDR2 SNEGSKA (reference sequence). The CDR3 extends over 15 amino acids.

The chain carries TRBV7-3 and TRBJ1-1; D not resolved. Trimming shortened V by 1 base and J by 0 bases, and 15 bases separated the two germline ends. The CDR3 loop spans 17 amino acids. The germline V gene encodes CDR1 SGHTA and CDR2 FQGTGA. CDR3 protein: CASSLSRGKRVNTEAFF. CDR3 in DNA: TGTGCCAGCAGCTTAAGTCGGGGTAAGCGGGTGAACACTGAAGCTTTCTTT.

The V call is TRBV5-5, the J call TRBJ2-1; 12 bases match TRBD2. Per germline, CDR1 SGHKS and CDR2 YYEKEE (reference sequence). This CDR3 is 14 amino acids long. Trimming at V came to 5 bases and at J to 8 bases, leaving 5 bases not matched to a gene. CDR3 protein: CASSLWTSGDEQFF. The CDR3 DNA sequence: TGTGCCAGCAGTTTATGGACTAGCGGGGATGAGCAGTTCTTC. The entire variable domain, with the rest obtained from reference TRBV5-5 and TRBJ2-1, is as follows: DAGVTQSPTHLIKTRGQQVTLRCSPISGHKSVSWYQQVLGQGPQFIFQYYEKEERGRGNFPDRFSARQFPNYSSELNVNALLLGDSALYLCASSLWTSGDEQFFGPGTRLTVL.

V and J are TRBV27 and TRBJ1-5, with 12 bases that match TRBD1. The V gene's germline CDR1 is MNHEY and CDR2 SMNVEV (reference sequence). The trim removed 3 bases at V and 4 bases at J, leaving 4 bases unmatched. This CDR3 contains 16 residues. In DNA, the CDR3 is TGTGCCAGCAGTTTGGGACAGGGGGCCCTGAATCAGCCCCAGCATTTT. Protein product: CASSLGQGALNQPQHF.

This chain connects TRBV7-2 to TRBJ2-1; TRBD2 matches 12 bases. Germline V gene lookup returns CDR1 SGHTA and CDR2 FQGNSA. The CDR3 length is 17 residues. V gave up 6 bases and J gave up 8 bases; unmatched junction bases: 14. The CDR3 coding sequence is TGTGCCAGCAGGCTAGCGGCTAGCGGGAGGGCCATGGATGAGCAGTTCTTC. Its translation is CASRLAASGRAMDEQFF.

This CDR3 reads CASSTPGTGSGELFF. Written as DNA, the CDR3 is TGTGCCAGTAGTACACCCGGGACAGGGTCCGGGGAGCTGTTTTTT. This sequence joins TRBV19 and TRBJ2-2; 9 positions agree with TRBD1. The CDR3 covers 15 residues. The ends lost 4 bases at V and 6 bases at J; junction bases unmatched: 6. In germline, CDR1 is LNHDA, CDR2 SQIVND (reference sequence).

The genes are TRBV3-1 (or the pseudogene TRBV3-2) and TRBJ1-3; D is unclear. The germline gives CDR1 LGHDT, CDR2 YNNKEL (reference sequence). This CDR3 comprises 14 residues. The V gene lost 0 bases and the J gene lost 2 bases, with 5 bases spanning the gap. The CDR3 here is CASSQEGAGNTIYF. The CDR3 DNA follows: TGTGCCAGCAGCCAAGAAGGAGCTGGAAACACCATATATTTT.

A few counts support this clone. This sequence joins TRBV9 and TRBJ2-7, with 7 bases fitting TRBD1. Germline loops: CDR1 SGDLS, CDR2 YYNGEE. The CDR3 is 15 residues long. The J segment lost 7 bases and the V segment lost 6 bases, leaving 16 bases of the junction unmatched. In DNA form, the CDR3 reads TGTGCCAGCACGCGGGCCCCCGACAGGGTTGGGGAGCAGTACTTC. Its translation is CASTRAPDRVGEQYF.

The chain couples TRBV28 to TRBJ1-5, with a weak D call TRBD1 (6 bases). The CDR3 sequence is 15 residues long. The germline gives CDR1 MDHEN, CDR2 SYDVKM. Trimming took 6 bases from V and 6 from J, leaving 18 bases between them. CDR3 sequence reads: CASRDTTGPTQPQHF. The CDR3 coding sequence is TGTGCCAGCAGGGATACGACAGGACCGACTCAGCCCCAGCATTTT.

This clone has a single count. The chain uses TRBV18 and TRBJ2-3; 9 nucleotides match TRBD2. Germline CDR1 is KGHSH and CDR2 is LQKENI. Trimming cost V 3 bases and J 6 bases; bases outside gene matches: 10. The length of the CDR3 is 16 residues. CDR3 DNA: TGTGCCAGCTCACCGAGGGGATTAGCGGGAGTGGATACGCAGTATTTT. It specifies CASSPRGLAGVDTQYF.

This chain connects TRBV27 to TRBJ2-1; TRBD2 agrees at 8 bases. Germline V gene lookup returns CDR1 MNHEY and CDR2 SMNVEV (reference sequence). Trimming took 7 bases from V and 0 from J; bases not matched to a gene: 8. The CDR3 runs to 16 residues. CDR3 in DNA: TGTGCCAGCACAACATTCGGGGGGGGCTCCTACAATGAGCAGTTCTTC. Residues: CASTTFGGGSYNEQFF.

The V gene is TRBV5-1, the J gene TRBJ2-3, with 7 bases matching TRBD2. The V gene's germline CDR1 is SGHRS and CDR2 YFSETQ. V gave up 1 base and J gave up 3 bases; unmatched junction bases: 8. This CDR3 region has 16 residues. The CDR3 DNA sequence: TGCGCCAGCAGCTTGATGGGACTGGGAGGGACAGATACGCAGTATTTT. As protein: CASSLMGLGGTDTQYF.

V is TRBV6-5 and J is TRBJ1-5; 8 bases agree with TRBD1. The J segment lost 10 bases and the V segment lost 6 bases, leaving 14 bases of the junction unmatched. Germline CDR1 reads MNHEY; CDR2 reads SVGAGI. This CDR3 is built from 15 residues. CDR3: CASRARIQGVDPQHF. As DNA, the CDR3 is TGTGCCAGCAGGGCGAGAATACAGGGGGTTGATCCCCAGCATTTT.

The rearrangement joins TRBV7-9 to TRBJ1-2; 9 bases line up with TRBD1. V shed 4 bases and J 6 bases; nucleotides not matched to a gene: 9. The CDR3 is 15 amino acids. Germline assignment: CDR1 SEHNR and CDR2 FQNEAQ (reference sequence). CDR3 residues: CASSSRTGEVDGYTF. The CDR3 DNA sequence: TGTGCCAGCAGCTCAAGGACAGGGGAGGTCGATGGCTACACCTTC.